Detailed here is one TCR beta chain. What it binds is unknown. The data derive from a study of OX40 agonist ivuxolimab in advanced cancers. Across the whole study: Three patients responded partially, comprising one with hepatocellular carcinoma and two with cutaneous melanoma. Study-level points and caveats: Clonal expansion was among the lowest in partial responders at 0.1-3.0 mg/kg, especially CD8+. It was not determined which antigens were specifically recognized by the peripheral T cells that had undergone clonal expansion. Among T cells, CD8+ cells averaged more expanded clones than CD4+ cells.

Between the trimmed V and J ends, which lost 7 bases and 6 bases, there was a span of 9 bases. This CDR3 comprises 12 residues. From germline, CDR1 is MNHEY and CDR2 SMNVEV (reference sequence). The repertoire was sequenced with immunoSEQ multiplex PCR; TCRdb's copy has only in-frame clones and lacks some. The sample records 30,000 to 40,000 clones, about 80% being singletons. This sample comprised CD4+ or CD8+ T cells sorted from blood, obtained in a trial of the OX40 agonist ivuxolimab. The chain is built from TRBV27 and TRBJ2-2; D is undetermined. The receptor was isolated from an adult with an advanced solid tumor such as melanoma, head and neck, liver or kidney cancer. This chain's CDR3 is CASMYGSGELFF. The CDR3 region has the DNA TGTGCCAGCATGTACGGATCCGGGGAGCTGTTTTTT.